This TCR beta chain was profiled in a study of neurological immune-mediated disorders. Study-level findings and limits: It was HTLV-1-associated myelopathy that showed the most TCR clonal expansion, while multiple sclerosis showed the least, falling below healthy controls.

The authors obtained over 160 million TCR-beta sequences from 15-18 subjects per sequencing run. TCRdb re-analysed the 5' RACE reads in MiXCR, keeping a single row per CDR3 protein. The data show approximately 30,000 distinct CDR3 sequences, with more than 6.5% seen just once and about 9% held by the top ten. V lost 6 bases to trimming and J lost 9 bases, with 27 bases between them. The CDR3 sequence is 16 residues long. The unsorted libraries originated from 2 million PBMCs kept at -80 C. This clonotype was seen many times. Its antigen is not known. The chain couples TRBV12-3 or TRBV12-4 to TRBJ2-7; D is tentatively TRBD1 or TRBD2 (5 bases each). The sequence derives from a woman between 45 and 65 years old in good health. The sequenced sample was PBMCs. CDR3 DNA: TGTGCCAGCAGCCCCGGGACGCCCAGGGTTATTTTCGGGCAGTACTTC. Residues: CASSPGTPRVIFGQYF.